This paragraph covers one TCR beta chain sequence. Germline assignment: CDR1 SNHLY and CDR2 FYNNEI. This CDR3 comprises 13 residues. Deletions cut 6 bases from V and 2 bases from J, with 9 bases between. TCRdb ran MiXCR on the PCR reads and lists one entry per CDR3 protein. Among roughly 21,000 distinct CDR3 sequences listed, 36% were seen once. The sample comes from a study of tumor-infiltrating lymphocytes in oesophageal squamous cell carcinoma. The sample was esophageal tumor tissue. V and J are TRBV2 and TRBJ2-3, with a weak D call TRBD1 (5 bases). This receptor was identified in a male donor with esophageal squamous cell carcinoma. CDR3 in amino acids: CASRSTVTDTQYF. For the CDR3, the DNA is TGTGCCAGCAGGTCGACAGTCACAGATACGCAGTATTTT.